This passage covers 26 T cell receptor beta chains from one sample sequenced in a study of T cells expressing NK-cell markers. TCRdb re-called the 5' RACE reads and gives one entry per CDR3 protein, without DNA. The table counts about 380,000 distinct CDR3 sequences; around 5.3% lies in the top ten. Sample: blood T cells: a sorted CD56 or NKG2C T cell subset, CD4+ or CD8+ T cells, or bulk PBMC T cells (not recorded which). These receptors originate from a man between 18 and 69 years old in good health.

The chain combines TRBV20-1 with TRBJ2-2; TCRdb's assignment of TRBD1 cannot be checked, as there is no DNA. Germline V gives CDR1 DFQATT, CDR2 SNEGSKA (reference sequence). The CDR3 extends over 16 amino acids. The CDR3 region is CSARGVGGLNTGELFF.

The chain couples TRBV7-8 to TRBJ1-6; there is no DNA to check the TCRdb D call of TRBD1. CDR1 SGHVS and CDR2 FQNEAQ come from the germline V gene. The CDR3 runs to 15 residues. This chain's CDR3 is CASSPHRGPGSPLHF.

The chain is built from TRBV5-1 and TRBJ2-7; there is no DNA to check the TCRdb D call of TRBD2. Germline V gives CDR1 SGHRS, CDR2 YFSETQ. This CDR3 region has 16 residues. This chain's CDR3 is CASKKTGLADAYEQYF.

CDR3 region: CASSLDKAGVYEQYF. The V and J genes are TRBV11-2 and TRBJ2-7; no DNA is available, so the TRBD2 call from TCRdb remains unchecked. This CDR3 contains 15 residues. From germline, CDR1 is SGHAT and CDR2 FQNNGV.

The chain employs TRBV4-2 and TRBJ2-3; without DNA, the TCRdb call of TRBD2 cannot be checked. The germline gives CDR1 LGHNA, CDR2 YNFKEQ. This CDR3 is built from 15 residues. This CDR3 reads CASSRGASGADTQYF.

This chain connects TRBV6-2 or TRBV6-3 to TRBJ1-1; TCRdb picks TRBD1, but there is no DNA to check that call. The CDR3 has 15 residues. Germline assignment: CDR1 MNHEY and CDR2 SVGEGT. The CDR3 sequence: CASSYVGSGDTEAFF.

CDR3 sequence: CAWTYTGGTEAFF. This sequence joins TRBV30 and TRBJ1-1; checking the TCRdb D call of TRBD1 is not possible without DNA. The CDR3 covers 13 residues. Germline V lookup: CDR1 GTSNPN, CDR2 SVGIG (reference sequence). Complete variable domain (other parts from reference TRBV30 and TRBJ1-1): SQTIHQWPATLVQPVGSPLSLECTVEGTSNPNLYWYRQAAGRGLQLLFYSVGIGQISSEVPQNLSASRPQDRQFILSSKKLLLSDSGFYLCAWTYTGGTEAFFGQGTRLTVV.

The rearrangement joins TRBV5-1 to TRBJ2-3; TCRdb picks TRBD2, but there is no DNA to check that call. The germline gives CDR1 SGHRS, CDR2 YFSETQ. The CDR3 covers 15 residues. The CDR3 loop is CASSPRGGHTDTQYF.

The chain recombines TRBV12-3 or TRBV12-4 with TRBJ1-2; there is no DNA to check the TCRdb D call of TRBD1. This CDR3 is 16 amino acids long. CDR3 sequence reads: CAILVWGDRGPSGYTF.

This chain uses TRBV6-1 with TRBJ2-6; no DNA is available, so the TRBD1 call from TCRdb remains unchecked. This CDR3 region has 15 residues. CDR1 MNHNS and CDR2 SASEGT come from the germline V gene. The CDR3 spells CATRTGSSGANVLTF.

The chain links TRBV6-5 to TRBJ2-1; with no DNA, the TCRdb D assignment of TRBD1 cannot be verified. In germline, CDR1 is MNHEY, CDR2 SVGAGI. The CDR3 runs to 12 residues. Here the CDR3 reads CASRDSFGYQFF.

The rearrangement links TRBV14 to TRBJ2-1; TCRdb picks TRBD2, but there is no DNA to check that call. The CDR3 extends over 22 amino acids. Looked up from germline, CDR1 is SGHDN and CDR2 is FVKESK. The CDR3 region is CASSQDRGLAGAYYSSYNEQFF.

The chain couples TRBV12-3 or TRBV12-4 to TRBJ1-4; lacking DNA, the TRBD1 call made by TCRdb goes unchecked. This CDR3 contains 16 residues. The CDR3 is CASLGRTADLNEKLFF.

The V gene is TRBV30, the J gene TRBJ2-5. This CDR3 contains 13 residues. Germline V gene data show CDR1 as GTSNPN and CDR2 as SVGIG (reference sequence). CDR3: CAWSEGNQETQYF. The full variable domain, its missing parts supplied by reference TRBV30 and TRBJ2-5, is SQTIHQWPATLVQPVGSPLSLECTVEGTSNPNLYWYRQAAGRGLQLLFYSVGIGQISSEVPQNLSASRPQDRQFILSSKKLLLSDSGFYLCAWSEGNQETQYFGPGTRLLVL.

The chain is built from TRBV6-1 and TRBJ1-2. Germline V gene lookup returns CDR1 MNHNS and CDR2 SASEGT. This CDR3 spans 16 amino acids. Here the CDR3 reads CASSEGGGSVYYGYTF.

The chain links TRBV9 to TRBJ2-4; lacking DNA, the TRBD1 call made by TCRdb goes unchecked. The germline CDR1 and CDR2 sequences are SGDLS and YYNGEE. CDR3 size: 16 residues. The CDR3 reads CASSGPQRGHQNIQYF.

The rearrangement joins TRBV6-1 to TRBJ2-1; the D gene TCRdb calls, TRBD1, cannot be checked with no DNA. Per germline, CDR1 MNHNS and CDR2 SASEGT. The CDR3 totals 14 residues. CDR3 amino acids: CASSPGTIYNEQFF.

This chain uses TRBV7-2 with TRBJ1-1; TCRdb picks TRBD1, but there is no DNA to check that call. Germline loops: CDR1 SGHTA, CDR2 FQGNSA. CDR3 length: 14 residues. CDR3 amino acids: CASSPGNRGTEAFF.

The rearrangement uses TRBV5-5 and TRBJ2-7; TCRdb selects TRBD1, and the lack of DNA leaves this call unchecked. From germline, CDR1 is SGHKS and CDR2 YYEKEE (reference sequence). The CDR3 is 15 residues long. CDR3 residues: CASSYIKGPSYEQYF.

The V call is TRBV28, the J call TRBJ2-4. CDR1 and CDR2 from the germline V gene are MDHEN and SYDVKM. The CDR3 totals 18 residues. The CDR3 here is CASSLSSSGLLAKNIQYF.

CDR3 protein: CASSRQGQVTEAFF. The V and J genes are TRBV6-1 and TRBJ1-1; checking the TCRdb D call of TRBD1 is not possible without DNA. The CDR3 is made up of 14 amino acids. Germline V CDR1 and CDR2: MNHNS, SASEGT.

The chain links TRBV12-3 or TRBV12-4 to TRBJ2-7; TCRdb selects TRBD1, and the lack of DNA leaves this call unchecked. CDR3 length equals 14 residues. This CDR3 reads CASSLRTGRGEQYF.

The chain uses TRBV11-1 and TRBJ2-1. Germline V gene lookup returns CDR1 SGHAT and CDR2 FQDESV (reference sequence). The CDR3 sequence is 16 residues long. This CDR3 reads CASSKKSGWVLGEQFF.

The chain uses TRBV7-6 and TRBJ2-2; with no DNA, the TCRdb D assignment of TRBD1 cannot be verified. Germline V lookup: CDR1 SGHVS, CDR2 FNYEAQ. This CDR3 contains 15 residues. CDR3 sequence reads: CASSPQGTNTGELFF.

The chain joins TRBV28 to TRBJ1-1. Germline CDR1 reads MDHEN; CDR2 reads SYDVKM. CDR3 length: 15 amino acids. This CDR3 reads CASSLLLTTNTEAFF.

The chain combines TRBV3-1 with TRBJ2-3; with no DNA, the TCRdb D assignment of TRBD2 cannot be verified. This CDR3 comprises 16 residues. CDR1 is LGHDT, CDR2 YNNKEL, per germline (reference sequence). CDR3 in amino acids: CASSPRVAGFTDTQYF.